Sequencing of this T cell receptor beta chain was carried out in a study of blood T cell repertoires in COVID-19. Study overall: The study drew acute and convalescent COVID-19 samples from the United States, Italy and Spain. Nucleic acid was either cDNA or gDNA, and it came from T cells, B-cell-depleted T cells, or PBMCs.

The CDR3 totals 13 residues. Germline CDR1 SGHAT, CDR2 FQNNGV. V lost 4 bases, J lost 6 bases, and 6 bases stayed unmatched. Under the authors' procedure: The authors estimated nucleated cell counts from reference gene primer amplification. This table comes from immunoSEQ multiplex PCR, and its TCRdb copy is limited to in-frame clones, with some not included. V and J calls and clone size are given by that table; D and trimming were obtained from the DNA. The sample records approximately 200,000 clones, 70% to 80% being singletons. The source of this sequence is a woman aged 45-59 years with acute or convalescent COVID-19. Source material: peripheral blood. The chain couples TRBV11-2 to TRBJ2-7, with 7 bases lining up with TRBD1. The CDR3, as DNA: TGTGCCAGCAGCTACGGGACAGTTTCCGAGCAGTACTTC. This translates into CASSYGTVSEQYF.